These T cell receptor beta chains were read from a single sample in a study of human T cells and chemical hapten exposure. Each CDR3 protein is one row after TCRdb ran MiXCR on the RACE reads. This sample has tens of thousands of distinct CDR3 sequences; less than 15% occur once, and the top ten carry roughly 4.8%. The material was whole blood, obtained in connection with sensitization to the hapten diphenylcyclopropenone (DPC). The receptor set was obtained from a woman aged 45-65 years with alopecia areata. Some clones in this sample may be carry-over from other donors' samples. The CDR3 runs from the conserved cysteine through the conserved F or W. Fields, in order: J gene, V gene, clone size, D gene, CDR3 protein, CDR3 DNA. D genes are given only for firm matches. Expanded clones are given a class, and other clones once, few, many or no size at all.

TRBJ2-1 TRBV7-2 - TRBD2 CASSLSLGLAGGPRFF TGTGCCAGCAGCTTGTCTTTGGGACTAGCGGGAGGGCCCCGGTTCTTC
TRBJ1-2 TRBV18 many - CASSPSPGFSYGYTF TGTGCCAGCTCACCATCACCCGGATTTAGCTATGGCTACACCTTC
TRBJ1-1 TRBV7-2 few - CASSTRRQMNTEAFF TGTGCCAGCAGCACCAGGCGACAGATGAACACTGAAGCTTTCTTT
TRBJ2-3 TRBV20-1 many TRBD2 CSARDGLAGHTDTQYF TGCAGTGCTAGAGACGGACTAGCGGGACACACAGATACGCAGTATTTT
TRBJ2-3 TRBV7-2 few - CASSLVIDTQYF TGTGCCAGCAGCTTAGTAATAGATACGCAGTATTTT
TRBJ1-5 TRBV19 few TRBD1 CASSIAGQLNQPQHF TGTGCCAGTAGTATCGCGGGACAGCTCAATCAGCCCCAGCATTTT
TRBJ2-3 TRBV2 - - CASGRGTDTQYF TGTGCCAGCGGAAGGGGCACAGATACGCAGTATTTT
TRBJ1-5 TRBV12-3/TRBV12-4 - - CASSSTTVQPQHF TGTGCCAGCAGTAGTACGACAGTTCAGCCCCAGCATTTT
TRBJ1-1 TRBV10-3 few TRBD1 CAISATGGNTEAFF TGTGCCATCAGTGCAACAGGGGGGAACACTGAAGCTTTCTTT
TRBJ1-5 TRBV3-1 - TRBD1 CASSLGQGHQPQHF TGTGCCAGCAGCCTGGGACAGGGCCATCAGCCCCAGCATTTT
TRBJ2-2 TRBV7-8 many - CASSQAATGELFF TGTGCCAGCAGCCAAGCGGCTACCGGGGAGCTGTTTTTT
TRBJ1-4 TRBV29-1 many - CSVVSQKSEKLFF TGCAGCGTTGTCAGTCAGAAAAGTGAAAAACTGTTTTTT
TRBJ2-5 TRBV12-3/TRBV12-4 few - CASSLVGAETQYF TGTGCCAGCAGTTTGGTGGGAGCTGAGACCCAGTACTTC
TRBJ2-7 TRBV5-8 - - CASSLVGSRGEQYF TGTGCCAGCAGCTTGGTTGGGTCCCGAGGGGAGCAGTACTTC
TRBJ2-2 TRBV14 few TRBD2 CASTGTRIGGELFF TGTGCCAGCACCGGGACTAGGATCGGCGGGGAGCTGTTTTTT
TRBJ2-3 TRBV11-3 - TRBD2 CASSSGLGDTDTQYF TGTGCCAGCAGCTCCGGACTAGGAGACACAGATACGCAGTATTTT
TRBJ2-7 TRBV9 few - CASSASLGRGEQYF TGTGCCAGCAGCGCCTCCCTCGGCAGGGGCGAGCAGTACTTC
TRBJ1-2 TRBV29-1 many - CSVAVRYGYTF TGCAGCGTTGCTGTCCGCTATGGCTACACCTTC
TRBJ1-1 TRBV15 few TRBD1 CATRKGATEAFF TGTGCCACCAGGAAGGGGGCCACTGAAGCTTTCTTT
TRBJ2-1 TRBV4-1 - TRBD1 CASSQDRFEMGTGTFF TGCGCCAGCAGCCAAGATCGGTTCGAGATGGGGACAGGGACGTTCTTC
TRBJ2-7 TRBV15 - TRBD2 CATSRKGLAGVVGEQYF TGCGCCACCAGCAGAAAGGGACTAGCGGGAGTTGTTGGCGAGCAGTACTTC
TRBJ2-3 TRBV11-3 many - CASSLDSTDTQYF TGTGCCAGCAGCTTGGACAGCACAGATACGCAGTATTTT
TRBJ2-2 TRBV5-8 - TRBD2 CASSRLAGGYSTGELFF TGTGCCAGCAGCCGACTAGCGGGAGGATACAGCACCGGGGAGCTGTTTTTT
TRBJ1-2 TRBV2 many - CASSPRTGFSGYTF TGTGCCAGCAGTCCGAGGACCGGTTTTTCTGGCTACACCTTC
TRBJ2-5 TRBV5-1 few - CASRRTNEETQYF TGCGCCAGCCGCCGGACAAACGAAGAGACCCAGTACTTC
TRBJ1-4 TRBV4-3 - - CASSQDLGEKLFF TGCGCCAGCAGCCAAGATCTAGGGGAAAAACTGTTTTTT
TRBJ2-7 TRBV12-3/TRBV12-4 many - CASSLSGYEQYF TGTGCCAGCAGTCTCTCAGGCTACGAGCAGTACTTC
TRBJ2-2 TRBV18 many - CASSPQSQKNTGELFF TGTGCCAGCTCACCACAATCCCAGAAAAACACCGGGGAGCTGTTTTTT
TRBJ1-1 TRBV15 - TRBD1 CATSRLTGVEAFF TGTGCCACCAGCAGGTTAACAGGGGTTGAAGCTTTCTTT
TRBJ1-2 TRBV29-1 once TRBD1 CSADGTGGPYYGYTF TGCAGCGCTGACGGGACAGGGGGACCCTACTATGGCTACACCTTC
TRBJ2-5 TRBV7-9 few TRBD1 CASSVMTGGPETQYF TGTGCCAGCAGCGTGATGACAGGGGGCCCAGAGACCCAGTACTTC
TRBJ2-5 TRBV2 few - CASRKGLQETQYF TGTGCCAGCAGGAAGGGACTCCAAGAGACCCAGTACTTC
TRBJ2-1 TRBV25-1 - - CASSVLAHEQFF TGTGCCAGCAGTGTACTTGCGCATGAGCAGTTCTTC
TRBJ1-4 TRBV28 many - CASSLRANEKLFF TGTGCCAGCAGTTTACGAGCTAATGAAAAACTGTTTTTT
TRBJ2-1 TRBV7-2 - TRBD2 CASSLGPSSGSSYNEQFF TGTGCCAGCAGCTTAGGCCCGTCTAGCGGGAGCTCCTACAATGAGCAGTTCTTC
TRBJ2-5 TRBV29-1 - TRBD1 CSVDGTGIGETQYF TGCAGCGTTGATGGGACAGGGATTGGAGAGACCCAGTACTTC
TRBJ2-5 TRBV29-1 - - CSVVYSQETQYF TGCAGCGTTGTCTACAGCCAAGAGACCCAGTACTTC
TRBJ1-2 TRBV5-4 - - CASSLEGNYGYTF TGTGCCAGCAGCTTGGAGGGAAACTATGGCTACACCTTC
TRBJ1-5 TRBV5-8 - - CASSLVKGQPQHF TGTGCCAGCAGCCTCGTGAAAGGTCAGCCCCAGCATTTT
TRBJ2-1 TRBV28 - TRBD2 CASSPLAGRGYEQFF TGTGCCAGCAGTCCCCTAGCGGGTAGGGGTTATGAGCAGTTCTTC
TRBJ2-1 TRBV30 - - CAWGGSRVSRWLWEQFF TGTGCCTGGGGAGGGAGTCGTGTAAGCCGATGGTTGTGGGAGCAGTTCTTC
TRBJ1-5 TRBV7-2 - - CASSLSPTGEPQHF TGTGCCAGCAGCTTAAGCCCCACAGGCGAGCCCCAGCATTTT
TRBJ2-7 TRBV30 - - CAWNPMNGYEQYF TGTGCCTGGAACCCAATGAACGGGTACGAGCAGTACTTC
TRBJ2-7 TRBV4-1 few - CASSLDTLNSYEQYF TGCGCCAGCAGCCTAGACACTCTAAACTCCTACGAGCAGTACTTC
TRBJ1-6 TRBV2 - TRBD1 CASSERDSNSPLHF TGTGCCAGCAGCGAAAGGGACAGTAATTCACCCCTCCACTTT
TRBJ2-1 TRBV11-3 few - CASSLGTRSYNEQFF TGTGCCAGCAGCCTAGGGACCCGCTCCTACAATGAGCAGTTCTTC
TRBJ2-7 TRBV7-9 few - CASSLGYGEQYF TGTGCCAGCAGCTTAGGGTACGGCGAGCAGTACTTC
TRBJ2-5 TRBV7-7 - TRBD2 CASSLAGGGETQYF TGTGCCAGCAGTCTAGCGGGAGGCGGAGAGACCCAGTACTTC
TRBJ2-5 TRBV2 - - CASHPGVGPETQYF TGTGCCAGCCACCCGGGAGTGGGTCCAGAGACCCAGTACTTC
TRBJ2-3 TRBV6-2/TRBV6-3 - TRBD2 CANSHSGKSTDTQYF TGTGCCAATTCCCATAGCGGGAAATCCACAGATACGCAGTATTTT
TRBJ2-1 TRBV7-2 - TRBD2 CASSLAREGGEQFF TGTGCCAGCAGCTTAGCCCGGGAGGGGGGTGAGCAGTTCTTC